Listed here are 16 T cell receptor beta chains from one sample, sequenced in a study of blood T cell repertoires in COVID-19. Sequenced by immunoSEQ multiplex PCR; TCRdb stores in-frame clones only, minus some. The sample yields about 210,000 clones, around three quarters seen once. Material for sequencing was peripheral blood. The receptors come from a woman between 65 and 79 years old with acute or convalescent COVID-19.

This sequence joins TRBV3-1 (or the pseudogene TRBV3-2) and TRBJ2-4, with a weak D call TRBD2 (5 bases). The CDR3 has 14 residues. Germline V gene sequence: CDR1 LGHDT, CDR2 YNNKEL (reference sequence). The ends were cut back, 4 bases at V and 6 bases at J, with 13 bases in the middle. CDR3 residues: CASSPGPGRNIQYF. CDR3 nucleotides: TGTGCCAGCAGCCCCGGGCCGGGGAGAAACATTCAGTACTTC.

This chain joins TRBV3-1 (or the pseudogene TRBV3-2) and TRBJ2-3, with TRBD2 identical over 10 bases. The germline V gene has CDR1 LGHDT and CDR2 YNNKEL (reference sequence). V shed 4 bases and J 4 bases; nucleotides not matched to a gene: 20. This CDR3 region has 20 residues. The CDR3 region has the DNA TGTGCCAGCAGCCCCCCGACCGATAGCGGGGGGCCGTTGAGGTCAGATACGCAGTATTTT. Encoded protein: CASSPPTDSGGPLRSDTQYF.

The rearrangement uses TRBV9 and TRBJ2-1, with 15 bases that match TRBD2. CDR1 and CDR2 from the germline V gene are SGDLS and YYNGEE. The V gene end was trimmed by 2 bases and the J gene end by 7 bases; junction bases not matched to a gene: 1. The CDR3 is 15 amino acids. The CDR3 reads CASSVGTSGGNEQFF. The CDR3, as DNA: TGTGCCAGCAGCGTGGGGACTAGCGGGGGGAATGAGCAGTTCTTC. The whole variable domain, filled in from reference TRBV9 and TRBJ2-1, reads DSGVTQTPKHLITATGQRVTLRCSPRSGDLSVYWYQQSLDQGLQFLIQYYNGEERAKGNILERFSAQQFPDLHSELNLSSLELGDSALYFCASSVGTSGGNEQFFGPGTRLTVL.

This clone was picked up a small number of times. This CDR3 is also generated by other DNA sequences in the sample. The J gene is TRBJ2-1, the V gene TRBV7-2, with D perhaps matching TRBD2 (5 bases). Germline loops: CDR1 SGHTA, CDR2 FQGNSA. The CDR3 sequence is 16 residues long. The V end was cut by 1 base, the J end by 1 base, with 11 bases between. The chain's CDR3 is CASSLGAGVSYNEQFF. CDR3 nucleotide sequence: TGTGCCAGCAGCTTAGGGGCCGGGGTGTCCTACAATGAGCAGTTCTTC.

The CDR3 DNA follows: TGTGCCAGCAGCTTACTAGCGGGTATTTCCTACGAGCAGTACTTC. Encoded protein: CASSLLAGISYEQYF. The chain recombines TRBV5-8 with TRBJ2-7, with 9 bases lining up with TRBD2. CDR1 is SGHTS and CDR2 is YDEGEE in the germline V gene. J gave up 1 base and V 2 bases, and 4 bases lay outside the gene matches. The CDR3 spans 15 residues.

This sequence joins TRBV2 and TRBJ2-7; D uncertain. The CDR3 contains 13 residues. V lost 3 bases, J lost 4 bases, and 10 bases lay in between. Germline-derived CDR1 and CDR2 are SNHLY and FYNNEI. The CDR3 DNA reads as TGTGCCAGCAGTGAGTCTGCAACTTACGAGCAGTACTTC. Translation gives CASSESATYEQYF.

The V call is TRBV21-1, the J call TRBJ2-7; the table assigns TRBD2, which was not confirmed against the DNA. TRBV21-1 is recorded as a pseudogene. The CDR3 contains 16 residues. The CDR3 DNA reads TGTGCCAGCAGCAAAGGAGATAAGCGGGGGGGCCACGAGCAGTACTTC. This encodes CASSKGDKRGGHEQYF.

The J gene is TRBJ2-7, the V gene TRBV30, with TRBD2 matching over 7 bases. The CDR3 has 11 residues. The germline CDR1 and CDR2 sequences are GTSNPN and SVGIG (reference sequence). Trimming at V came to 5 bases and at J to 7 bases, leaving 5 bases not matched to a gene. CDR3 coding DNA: TGTGCCTGGGCGGGGGAGAGAGAGCAGTACTTC. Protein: CAWAGEREQYF.

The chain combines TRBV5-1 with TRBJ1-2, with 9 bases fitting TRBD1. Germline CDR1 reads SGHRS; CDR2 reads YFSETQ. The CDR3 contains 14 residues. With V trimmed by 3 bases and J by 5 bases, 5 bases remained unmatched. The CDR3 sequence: CASSSGQGTYGYTF. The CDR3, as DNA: TGCGCCAGCAGCTCGGGACAGGGAACTTATGGCTACACCTTC. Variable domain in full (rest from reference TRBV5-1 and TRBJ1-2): KAGVTQTPRYLIKTRGQQVTLSCSPISGHRSVSWYQQTPGQGLQFLFEYFSETQRNKGNFPGRFSGRQFSNSRSEMNVSTLELGDSALYLCASSSGQGTYGYTFGSGTRLTVV.

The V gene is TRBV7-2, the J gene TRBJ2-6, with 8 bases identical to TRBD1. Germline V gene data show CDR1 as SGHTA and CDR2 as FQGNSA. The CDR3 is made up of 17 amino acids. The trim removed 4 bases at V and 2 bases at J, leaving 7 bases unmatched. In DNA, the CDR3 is TGTGCCAGCAGCTCGACAGGGGCGTCGACTGGGGCCAACGTCCTGACTTTC. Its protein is CASSSTGASTGANVLTF.

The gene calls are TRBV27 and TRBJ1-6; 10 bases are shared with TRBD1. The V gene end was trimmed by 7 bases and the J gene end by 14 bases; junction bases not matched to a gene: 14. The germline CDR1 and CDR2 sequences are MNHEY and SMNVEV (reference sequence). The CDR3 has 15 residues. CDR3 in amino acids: CASTLLGTGDTALHF. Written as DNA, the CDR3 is TGTGCCAGCACCCTCCTAGGGACAGGGGATACGGCCCTCCACTTT.

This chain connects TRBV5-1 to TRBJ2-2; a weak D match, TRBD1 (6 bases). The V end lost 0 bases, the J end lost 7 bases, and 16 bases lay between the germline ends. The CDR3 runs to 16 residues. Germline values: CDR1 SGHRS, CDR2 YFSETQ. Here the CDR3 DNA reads TGCGCCAGCAGCTTGGCCGGTCTTGAACAGGGCGGGGAGCTGTTTTTT. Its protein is CASSLAGLEQGGELFF.

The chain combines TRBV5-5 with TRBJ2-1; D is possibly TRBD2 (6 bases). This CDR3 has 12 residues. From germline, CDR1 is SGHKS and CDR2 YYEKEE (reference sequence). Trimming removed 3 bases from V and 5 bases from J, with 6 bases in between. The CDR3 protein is CASSWGDNEQFF. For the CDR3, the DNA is TGTGCCAGCAGCTGGGGGGACAATGAGCAGTTCTTC. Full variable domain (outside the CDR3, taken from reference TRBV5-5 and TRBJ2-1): DAGVTQSPTHLIKTRGQQVTLRCSPISGHKSVSWYQQVLGQGPQFIFQYYEKEERGRGNFPDRFSARQFPNYSSELNVNALLLGDSALYLCASSWGDNEQFFGPGTRLTVL.

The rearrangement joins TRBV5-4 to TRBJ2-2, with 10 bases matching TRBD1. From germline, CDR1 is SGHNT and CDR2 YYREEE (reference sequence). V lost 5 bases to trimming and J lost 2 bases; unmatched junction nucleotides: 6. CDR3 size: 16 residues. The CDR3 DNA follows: TGTGCCAGCAGGGGCCGGGACAGGGGTAACACCGGGGAGCTGTTTTTT. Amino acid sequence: CASRGRDRGNTGELFF.

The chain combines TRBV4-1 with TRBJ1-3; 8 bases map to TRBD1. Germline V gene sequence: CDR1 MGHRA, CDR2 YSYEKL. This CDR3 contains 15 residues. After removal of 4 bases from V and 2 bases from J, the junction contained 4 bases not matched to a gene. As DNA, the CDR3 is TGCGCCAGCAGCCTCGCAGGGGGCCCTGGAAACACCATATATTTT. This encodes CASSLAGGPGNTIYF.

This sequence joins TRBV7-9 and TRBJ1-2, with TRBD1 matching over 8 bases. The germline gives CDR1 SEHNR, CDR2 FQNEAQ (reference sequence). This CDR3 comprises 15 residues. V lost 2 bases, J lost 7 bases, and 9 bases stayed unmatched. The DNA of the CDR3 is TGTGCCAGCAGCTTATCCCATTCAGGGGGCGGTGGCTACACCTTC. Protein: CASSLSHSGGGGYTF.